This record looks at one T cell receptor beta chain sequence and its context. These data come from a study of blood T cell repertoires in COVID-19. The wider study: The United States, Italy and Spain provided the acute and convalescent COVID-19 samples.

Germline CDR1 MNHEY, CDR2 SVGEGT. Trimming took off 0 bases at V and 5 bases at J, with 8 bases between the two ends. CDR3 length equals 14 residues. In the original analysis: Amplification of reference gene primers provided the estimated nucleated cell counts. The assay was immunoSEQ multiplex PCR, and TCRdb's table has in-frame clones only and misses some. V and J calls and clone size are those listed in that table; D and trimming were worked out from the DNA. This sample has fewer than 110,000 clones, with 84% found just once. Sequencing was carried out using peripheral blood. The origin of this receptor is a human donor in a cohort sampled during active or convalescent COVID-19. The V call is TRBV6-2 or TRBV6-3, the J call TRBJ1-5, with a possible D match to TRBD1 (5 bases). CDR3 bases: TGTGCCAGCAGTTACTCGCTAGGGGATCAGCCCCAGCATTTT. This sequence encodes CASSYSLGDQPQHF.